Listed below are T cell receptor beta chains from one sample, sequenced in a study of T cell responses to AZD1222 COVID-19 vaccine. Profiling relied on immunoSEQ multiplex PCR, and the TCRdb table lists in-frame clones only, not all of them. Here the sample spans some 70,000 clones, over 70% being singletons. The source was peripheral blood, collected 28 days after the second AZD1222 dose. The receptors here all came from an adult who received the AZD1222 COVID-19 vaccine. Both conserved end residues are part of each CDR3. Each record gives: V gene, D gene, J gene, CDR3 protein. The D gene is left open where the match is weak.

>TRBV9|TRBD1|TRBJ1-2
CASSGGDREAIGYTF
>TRBV9|.|TRBJ2-2
CASSPIPGELFF
>TRBV18|.|TRBJ1-1
CASSPGRTRTEAFF
>TRBV6-5|.|TRBJ1-1
CASIPLSNTEAFF
>TRBV18|TRBD1|TRBJ2-5
CASSPPTGFQETQYF
>TRBV6-5|.|TRBJ1-2
CASANSADSNYGYTF
>TRBV10-3|.|TRBJ2-2
CAIKGGLTTGELFF
>TRBV4-1|TRBD1|TRBJ1-2
CASSQEFRTGQSYTF
>TRBV7-2|.|TRBJ1-3
CASSAVQGNTIYF
>TRBV7-9|.|TRBJ2-7
CASSLETANKYF
>TRBV5-4|TRBD1|TRBJ1-5
CASSLDRGPNQPQHF
>TRBV19|.|TRBJ2-2
CASSPQGGATGELFF
>TRBV2|.|TRBJ2-6
CASFGGYGSGANVLTF
>TRBV14|TRBD1|TRBJ2-2
CASSQRGLGELFF
>TRBV19|TRBD1|TRBJ1-6
CASTLTGQGSPLHF
>TRBV2|TRBD2|TRBJ2-4
CASSEPAGGPGGNIQYF
>TRBV7-3|.|TRBJ1-1
CASSLTSGGTEAFF
>TRBV7-9|.|TRBJ1-4
CASSLWGDNEKLFF
>TRBV19|.|TRBJ1-5
CASSIGGGFSNQPQHF
>TRBV7-9|.|TRBJ2-7
CASSLAQGTLLPYEQYF
>TRBV4-1|TRBD2|TRBJ2-1
CASSLLTSGASYNEQFF
>TRBV2|.|TRBJ2-3
CASSERGGTQYF
>TRBV29-1|.|TRBJ1-2
CSVATANYGYTF
>TRBV10-3|TRBD2|TRBJ2-3
CAISESGLAGGRDTDTQYF
>TRBV4-1|TRBD2|TRBJ2-3
CASSQPGGLAGPVTDTQYF
>TRBV4-1|.|TRBJ1-1
CASSHHGGNTEAFF
>TRBV28|TRBD1|TRBJ1-3
CASTEGQVNTIYF
>TRBV7-2|TRBD2|TRBJ2-3
CASSFSGLAGGWTDTQYF
>TRBV7-3|TRBD1|TRBJ1-5
CASPPGGQGWWHQPQHF
>TRBV6-5|.|TRBJ2-3
CASSVTYTDTQYF
>TRBV4-1|.|TRBJ2-3
CASSPTRRTDTQYF
>TRBV12-3/TRBV12-4|.|TRBJ2-7
CASSPGRYEQYF
>TRBV5-5|.|TRBJ2-1
CASSSYVGRNYNEQFF
>TRBV5-5|.|TRBJ1-2
CASSNRVGDGYTF
>TRBV6-5|.|TRBJ1-4
CASGLQGNQEKLFF
>TRBV5-1|.|TRBJ1-3
CASSLEGHSYSGNTIYF
>TRBV7-2|.|TRBJ1-4
CASSLVVGPNEKLFF
>TRBV19|.|TRBJ1-6
CASRPQIGIVHSPLHF
>TRBV14|TRBD2|TRBJ2-7
CASSQSGGSYEQYF
>TRBV19|.|TRBJ1-1
CASSISALNTEAFF
>TRBV5-4|TRBD2|TRBJ2-7
CASSTTSGGAREQYF
>TRBV11-2|TRBD1|TRBJ1-2
CASSQGQAYGYTF
>TRBV27|.|TRBJ2-1
CASSYAGGNEQFF
>TRBV11-2|TRBD1|TRBJ1-2
CASRLPGVDRGARGYTF
>TRBV7-2|TRBD1|TRBJ1-2
CASSPNRGNGYTF
>TRBV10-3|TRBD2|TRBJ2-3
CAISRLAGGHTDTQYF
>TRBV30|TRBD2|TRBJ2-1
CAWSSGGSYNEQFF
>TRBV30|.|TRBJ1-6
CAWRSSYNSPLHF
>TRBV7-3|.|TRBJ1-6
CASSLTLNSPLHF
>TRBV19|.|TRBJ2-1
CASSGGADLFF
>TRBV6-2/TRBV6-3|.|TRBJ1-2
CASSRTPGTPPNYGYTF
>TRBV30|.|TRBJ2-5
CAWSPGSGQETQYF